Detailed here is one T cell receptor beta chain. The sample originates from a study of blood T cell repertoires in COVID-19. Across the study: Either two negative PCRs, clearance, or symptom resolution qualified Cohort 3 donors as recovered.

Generated by immunoSEQ multiplex PCR, the TCRdb table keeps only in-frame clones and is missing some. The sample holds over 250,000 clones, more than 70% seen once. V gave up 3 bases and J gave up 0 bases; unmatched junction bases: 1. Germline assignment: CDR1 LNHDA and CDR2 SQIVND (reference sequence). This CDR3 is built from 15 residues. The chain carries TRBV19 and TRBJ2-7; 11 nucleotides agree with TRBD1. The material sequenced was PBMCs or T cells enriched from blood (not recorded which). This clonotype originated in an older woman in a cohort exposed to, infected with or recovered from COVID-19 (not recorded which). The CDR3 DNA reads as TGTGCCAGTAGTATGGGGACAGGGGGCTCCTACGAGCAGTACTTC. Its protein product is CASSMGTGGSYEQYF. Full variable domain (remainder filled in from reference TRBV19 and TRBJ2-7): DGGITQSPKYLFRKEGQNVTLSCEQNLNHDAMYWYRQDPGQGLRLIYYSQIVNDFQKGDIAEGYSVSREKKESFPLTVTSAQKNPTAFYLCASSMGTGGSYEQYFGPGTRLTVT.